The 28 T cell receptor beta chains in this list originate from one sample, sequenced in a study of cytomegalovirus exposure and HLA in healthy donors. Both 60 Vbeta primers and 13 Jbeta primers went into the PCR. The table came from immunoSEQ multiplex PCR; TCRdb's copy has only in-frame clones and leaves some out. The sample's table shows about 130,000 clones. Sequenced sample: PBMCs. Every receptor here comes from a man in his forties in good health and CMV-seronegative.

The rearrangement joins TRBV27 to TRBJ1-5, with D possibly TRBD1 on 5 matching bases. Germline V gene data show CDR1 as MNHEY and CDR2 as SMNVEV (reference sequence). Trimming cost V 5 bases and J 9 bases, with 17 bases left between them. The CDR3 is made up of 14 amino acids. This chain's CDR3 is CASSMTVRSGPQHF. The CDR3 DNA is TGTGCCAGCAGTATGACAGTGCGATCGGGGCCCCAGCATTTT.

The chain is built from TRBV6-5 and TRBJ2-3; D might be TRBD2 (5 bases). The germline CDR1 and CDR2 sequences are MNHEY and SVGAGI. This CDR3 has 14 amino acids. The V end was cut by 8 bases, the J end by 0 bases, with 12 bases between. The DNA of the CDR3 is TGTGCCAGCGGTTTAAAGCGGAGCACAGATACGCAGTATTTT. This codes for CASGLKRSTDTQYF.

V is TRBV18 and J is TRBJ2-3, with TRBD1 identical over 8 bases. V shed 6 bases, J shed 14 bases, and the junction held 10 bases outside the gene matches. The CDR3 has 12 amino acids. CDR1 and CDR2 (germline): KGHSH, LQKENI. The CDR3 loop reads CASSPGQGLSYF. The CDR3 DNA reads TGTGCCAGCTCCCCCGGACAGGGCCTATCGTATTTT.

The gene calls are TRBV27 and TRBJ2-2; TRBD1 matches 9 bases. Germline-derived CDR1 and CDR2 are MNHEY and SMNVEV (reference sequence). The CDR3 loop spans 17 amino acids. V was pared by 5 bases and J by 0 bases, with 7 bases of the junction left unmatched. The CDR3: CASSLGQGWANTGELFF. The CDR3 nucleotides are TGTGCCAGCAGTCTAGGACAGGGGTGGGCGAACACCGGGGAGCTGTTTTTT.

The chain's CDR3 is CASSSHYGPGTDTQYF. Here the CDR3 DNA reads TGTGCCAGCAGCTCCCACTATGGTCCGGGCACAGATACGCAGTATTTT. The chain recombines TRBV9 with TRBJ2-3; D is unresolved. The CDR3 loop spans 16 amino acids. With 4 bases removed from V and 1 base from J, the gap between germline ends came to 16 bases. The germline gives CDR1 SGDLS, CDR2 YYNGEE.

The rearrangement uses TRBV5-6 and TRBJ2-3, with 9 positions matching TRBD2. The length of the CDR3 is 14 residues. The V segment lost 5 bases and the J segment 3 bases; nucleotides outside the gene matches: 4. Germline V gives CDR1 SGHDT, CDR2 YYEEEE. The CDR3 nucleotides read TGTGCCAGCAGTTCGCTAGCGGGAACAGATACGCAGTATTTT. Its translation: CASSSLAGTDTQYF.

The chain is built from TRBV5-1 and TRBJ2-2; no reliable D call. Looked up from germline, CDR1 is SGHRS and CDR2 is YFSETQ. Trimming removed 0 bases at V and 1 base at J, with 7 bases between. This CDR3 region has 15 residues. Here the CDR3 DNA reads TGCGCCAGCAGCTTGGTGCGGCGGAACACCGGGGAGCTGTTTTTT. Translating it yields CASSLVRRNTGELFF.

The rearrangement joins TRBV7-2 to TRBJ1-2; TRBD1 matches at 7 bases. V was clipped by 5 bases and J by 2 bases; unmatched bases: 5. Looked up from germline, CDR1 is SGHTA and CDR2 is FQGNSA. CDR3 length: 14 amino acids. CDR3 DNA: TGTGCCAGCAGCGCCAACAGGGGAAACTATGGCTACACCTTC. Translated, it gives CASSANRGNYGYTF.

The rearrangement uses TRBV6-4 and TRBJ1-2; TRBD1 might be the D (6 bases). The CDR3 has 15 residues. Trimming took 0 bases from V and 7 from J, leaving 15 bases between them. Germline lookup yields CDR1 MRHNA and CDR2 SNTAGT. CDR3: CASSDSGGHFFGYTF. The CDR3 nucleotides are TGTGCCAGCAGTGACTCCGGGGGGCACTTTTTTGGCTACACCTTC.

The genes are TRBV6-1 and TRBJ1-5; D is possibly TRBD1 (5 bases). Germline CDR1 and CDR2: MNHNS and SASEGT. CDR3 size: 13 residues. V lost 6 bases to trimming and J lost 9 bases, with 15 bases between them. This chain's CDR3 is CASSRDYEGPQHF. For the CDR3, the DNA is TGTGCCAGCAGCAGGGACTACGAGGGGCCCCAGCATTTT.

The chain uses TRBV6-5 and TRBJ1-2; 9 bases agree with TRBD1. This CDR3 is 15 amino acids long. V lost 2 bases, J lost 8 bases, and 9 bases stayed unmatched. CDR1 and CDR2 (germline): MNHEY, SVGAGI. CDR3 in DNA: TGTGCCAGCAGTTACACGCGAGGACAGGGGAGAGGCTACACCTTC. It encodes CASSYTRGQGRGYTF.

The V call is TRBV5-5, the J call TRBJ1-4; a possible D gene is TRBD1 (6 bases). Looked up from germline, CDR1 is SGHKS and CDR2 is YYEKEE (reference sequence). Trimming left V 3 bases short and J 0 bases short, with 15 bases between. CDR3 size: 17 residues. CDR3 nucleotide sequence: TGTGCCAGCAGCTCAGGACAGCCGACTGCAACTAATGAAAAACTGTTTTTT. It translates to CASSSGQPTATNEKLFF.

The J gene is TRBJ1-1, the V gene TRBV27, with 7 bases identical to TRBD1. The ends lost 3 bases at V and 6 bases at J; junction bases unmatched: 4. Germline values: CDR1 MNHEY, CDR2 SMNVEV (reference sequence). This CDR3 has 13 residues. The chain's CDR3 is CASSLGQYAEAFF. For the CDR3, the DNA is TGTGCCAGCAGTTTGGGACAGTATGCTGAAGCTTTCTTT.

This chain joins TRBV21-1 and TRBJ2-7; the tabulated D call, TRBD2, remains unverified against the DNA. TRBV21-1 is tagged as a pseudogene. The CDR3 has 13 amino acids. The DNA for the CDR3 is TGTGCCAGCAGCCTTCCTAGCGACTACGAGCAGTACTTC. It codes for CASSLPSDYEQYF.

This chain uses TRBV30 with TRBJ1-2; the D is unclear. The V gene lost 2 bases and the J gene lost 2 bases, with 9 bases spanning the gap. The CDR3 runs 13 residues. Germline loops: CDR1 GTSNPN, CDR2 SVGIG (reference sequence). The CDR3 coding sequence is TGTGCCTGGAGTATAACAGTAAACTATGGCTACACCTTC. It encodes CAWSITVNYGYTF.

V and J are TRBV19 and TRBJ2-7, with TRBD2 identical over 8 bases. Germline trimming cut 6 bases from V and 3 bases from J; bases unmatched to any gene: 7. Germline values: CDR1 LNHDA, CDR2 SQIVND (reference sequence). CDR3 length: 14 amino acids. Here the CDR3 DNA reads TGTGCCAGTAGGTTTGGCGCGGGGGGCTACGAGCAGTACTTC. Amino acid sequence: CASRFGAGGYEQYF.

The chain has TRBV5-6 and TRBJ1-5; unclear D gene. The CDR3 runs 12 residues. The germline gives CDR1 SGHDT, CDR2 YYEEEE. V was pared by 0 bases and J by 8 bases, with 6 bases between. CDR3 loop: CASSLGQKPQHF. The CDR3 DNA is TGTGCCAGCAGCTTGGGGCAGAAGCCCCAGCATTTT.

V gene TRBV9 combines with J gene TRBJ2-3, with TRBD1 as a possible D gene (6 bases). V was clipped by 6 bases and J by 3 bases, with 14 bases between them. The CDR3 length is 14 residues. The germline gives CDR1 SGDLS, CDR2 YYNGEE. The CDR3 loop reads CASTRTALTDTQYF. The CDR3 nucleotides are TGTGCCAGCACCAGGACAGCCTTAACAGATACGCAGTATTTT.

The J gene is TRBJ2-7, the V gene TRBV5-4; no clear D. CDR3 length: 11 amino acids. The germline V gene has CDR1 SGHNT and CDR2 YYREEE (reference sequence). V was pared by 1 base and J by 6 bases, with 5 bases between. This CDR3 reads CASSLNGEQYF. DNA for the CDR3: TGTGCCAGCAGCTTGAACGGCGAGCAGTACTTC.

The rearrangement joins TRBV6-1 to TRBJ1-1, with TRBD1 matching 9 bases. J was trimmed by 1 base and V by 7 bases; bases with no gene match: 7. In germline, CDR1 is MNHNS, CDR2 SASEGT. CDR3 length: 15 amino acids. The CDR3 region is CASKLQGASNTEAFF. CDR3 DNA: TGTGCCAGCAAACTACAGGGGGCGTCGAACACTGAAGCTTTCTTT.

This chain connects TRBV28 to TRBJ2-7; D is perhaps TRBD2 (6 bases). The germline V gene encodes CDR1 MDHEN and CDR2 SYDVKM. The CDR3 totals 14 residues. V lost 2 bases and J 6 bases, leaving 14 bases between the germline ends. Written as DNA, the CDR3 is TGTGCCAGCAGTTTACCCAGGGTGGGAGGCGAGCAGTACTTC. Encoded protein: CASSLPRVGGEQYF.

V gene TRBV5-6 combines with J gene TRBJ2-1, with 10 nucleotides matching TRBD1. CDR1 SGHDT and CDR2 YYEEEE come from the germline V gene. J was trimmed by 4 bases and V by 4 bases; bases with no gene match: 8. This CDR3 spans 16 amino acids. CDR3 sequence reads: CASSTDRGRSYNEQFF. The DNA for the CDR3 is TGTGCCAGCAGCACAGACAGGGGGCGAAGTTACAATGAGCAGTTCTTC.

The chain combines TRBV7-8 with TRBJ1-1; a possible D gene is TRBD1 (6 bases). V lost 5 bases, J lost 8 bases, and 15 bases lay in between. Per the germline V gene, CDR1 is SGHVS and CDR2 is FQNEAQ. This CDR3 is built from 13 residues. As DNA, the CDR3 is TGTGCCAGCAGCCCCGGGACATCCGCCGAAGCTTTCTTT. Its protein product is CASSPGTSAEAFF.

The rearrangement uses TRBV7-2 and TRBJ2-1, with TRBD2 matching over 7 bases. Per the germline V gene, CDR1 is SGHTA and CDR2 is FQGNSA. The CDR3 runs to 14 residues. The J segment lost 12 bases and the V segment lost 3 bases, leaving 11 bases of the junction unmatched. CDR3 amino acids: CASSFTSGTLGQFF. CDR3 DNA sequence: TGTGCCAGCAGCTTTACCAGCGGGACGCTTGGGCAGTTCTTC.

This chain uses TRBV29-1 with TRBJ2-7; D is perhaps TRBD1 (5 bases). Between the trimmed V and J ends, which lost 7 bases and 5 bases, there was a span of 12 bases. The CDR3 loop spans 11 amino acids. Germline V gives CDR1 SQVTM, CDR2 ANQGSEA. In DNA form, the CDR3 reads TGCAGCGCTACCAAGGGGAACGAGCAGTACTTC. Its translation: CSATKGNEQYF.

The chain joins TRBV7-9 to TRBJ2-3; TRBD1 aligns across 7 bases. Per the germline V gene, CDR1 is SEHNR and CDR2 is FQNEAQ (reference sequence). CDR3 length: 15 amino acids. V dropped 5 bases and J dropped 2; count of bases not matched to a gene: 7. The chain's CDR3 is CASSHRDSLTDTQYF. Here the CDR3 DNA reads TGTGCCAGCAGCCACCGGGACAGCCTCACAGATACGCAGTATTTT.

The chain has TRBV9 and TRBJ2-3; TRBD1 might be the D (6 bases). V dropped 5 bases and J dropped 0 bases, with 13 bases sitting between them. The CDR3 is 15 residues long. Germline-derived CDR1 and CDR2 are SGDLS and YYNGEE. This CDR3 is CASSVQDRSTDTQYF. CDR3 DNA: TGTGCCAGCAGTGTCCAGGACAGAAGCACAGATACGCAGTATTTT.

V and J are TRBV6-6 and TRBJ2-7, with 8 nucleotides matching TRBD1. Germline CDR1 is MNHNY and CDR2 is SVGAGI (reference sequence). Germline trimming cut 6 bases from V and 3 bases from J; bases unmatched to any gene: 1. The CDR3 has 12 residues. CDR3 residues: CASRGQGYEQYF. DNA for the CDR3: TGTGCCAGCAGAGGACAGGGCTACGAGCAGTACTTC.